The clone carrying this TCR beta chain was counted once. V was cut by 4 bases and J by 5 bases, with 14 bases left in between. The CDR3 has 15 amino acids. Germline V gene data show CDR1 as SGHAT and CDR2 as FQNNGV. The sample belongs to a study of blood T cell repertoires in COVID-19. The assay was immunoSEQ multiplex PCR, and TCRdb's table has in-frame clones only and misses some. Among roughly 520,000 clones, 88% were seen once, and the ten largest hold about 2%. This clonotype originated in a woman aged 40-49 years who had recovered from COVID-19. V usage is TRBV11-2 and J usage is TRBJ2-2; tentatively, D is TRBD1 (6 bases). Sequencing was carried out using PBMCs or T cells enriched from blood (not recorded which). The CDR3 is CASSSTGISTGELFF. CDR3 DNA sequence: TGTGCCAGCAGCTCTACAGGGATATCGACCGGGGAGCTGTTTTTT. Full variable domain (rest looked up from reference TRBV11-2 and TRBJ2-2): EAGVAQSPRYKIIEKRQSVAFWCNPISGHATLYWYQQILGQGPKLLIQFQNNGVVDDSQLPKDRFSAERLKGVDSTLKIQPAKLEDSAVYLCASSSTGISTGELFFGEGSRLTVL.